This record concerns one T cell receptor (beta chain) sequence. The data were taken from a study of T cell changes during pregnancy in multiple sclerosis. TCRdb's table, derived via immunoSEQ multiplex PCR, lists solely in-frame clones and lacks some. The table has about 24,000 clones, more than 75% seen once. With 6 bases clipped from V and 3 bases from J, the junction kept 9 bases outside the gene matches. CDR1 is MDHEN and CDR2 is SYDVKM in the germline V gene. This CDR3 is 16 amino acids long. The TCR was taken from a female donor in good health, enrolled as a control in a pregnancy study. Sequencing used CD4+ T cells from peripheral blood mononuclear cells, obtained in the first trimester of pregnancy. The chain joins TRBV28 to TRBJ1-2; 11 positions match TRBD1. Here the CDR3 reads CASRSGTGGEYYGYTF. The CDR3 DNA reads as TGTGCCAGCAGGTCCGGGACAGGGGGTGAATACTATGGCTACACCTTC.